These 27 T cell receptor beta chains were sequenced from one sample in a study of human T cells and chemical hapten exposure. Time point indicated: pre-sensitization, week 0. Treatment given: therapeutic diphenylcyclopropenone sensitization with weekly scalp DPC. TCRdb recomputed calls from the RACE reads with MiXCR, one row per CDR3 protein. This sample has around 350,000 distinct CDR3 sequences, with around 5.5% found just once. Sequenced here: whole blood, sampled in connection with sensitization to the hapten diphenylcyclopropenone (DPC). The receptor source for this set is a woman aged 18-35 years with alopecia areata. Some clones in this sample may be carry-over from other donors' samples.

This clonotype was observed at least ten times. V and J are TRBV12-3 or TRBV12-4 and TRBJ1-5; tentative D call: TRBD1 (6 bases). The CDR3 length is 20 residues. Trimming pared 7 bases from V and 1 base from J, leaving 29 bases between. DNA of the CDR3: TGTGCCAGCACCTTCGATTCCGGGCTAGGGGGGGAAGAGAGCAATCAGCCCCAGCATTTT. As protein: CASTFDSGLGGEESNQPQHF.

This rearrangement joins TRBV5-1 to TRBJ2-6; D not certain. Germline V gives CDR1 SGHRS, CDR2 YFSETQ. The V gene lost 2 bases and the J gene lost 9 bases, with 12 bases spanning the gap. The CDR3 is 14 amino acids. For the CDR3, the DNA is TGCGCCAGCAGCTTTTCTGGGGATGTCAACGTCCTGACTTTC. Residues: CASSFSGDVNVLTF.

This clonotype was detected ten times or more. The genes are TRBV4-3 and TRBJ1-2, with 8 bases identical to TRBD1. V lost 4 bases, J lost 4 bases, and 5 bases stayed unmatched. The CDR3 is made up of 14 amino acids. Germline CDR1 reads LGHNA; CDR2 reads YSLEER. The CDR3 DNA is TGCGCCAGCAGCCCGGACAGGGTTACCTATGGCTACACCTTC. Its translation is CASSPDRVTYGYTF.

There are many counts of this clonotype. For the CDR3, the DNA is TGTGCCAGCAGCGCCCGACTAGCGTCAGATACGCAGTATTTT. It translates to CASSARLASDTQYF. The chain employs TRBV9 and TRBJ2-3; 8 positions match TRBD2. Germline trimming cut 3 bases from V and 4 bases from J; bases unmatched to any gene: 4. Germline values: CDR1 SGDLS, CDR2 YYNGEE. CDR3 length: 14 amino acids.

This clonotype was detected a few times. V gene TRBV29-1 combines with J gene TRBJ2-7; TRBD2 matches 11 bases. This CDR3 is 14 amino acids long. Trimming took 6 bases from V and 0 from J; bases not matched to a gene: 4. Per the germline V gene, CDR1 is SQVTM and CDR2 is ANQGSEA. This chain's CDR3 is CSVRLAGSSYEQYF. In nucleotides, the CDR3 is TGCAGCGTCCGACTAGCGGGAAGCTCCTACGAGCAGTACTTC.

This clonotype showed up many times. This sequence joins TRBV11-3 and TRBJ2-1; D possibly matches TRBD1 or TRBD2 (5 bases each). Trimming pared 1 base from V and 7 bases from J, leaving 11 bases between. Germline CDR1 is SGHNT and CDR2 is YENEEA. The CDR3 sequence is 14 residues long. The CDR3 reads CASSLGDPLNEQFF. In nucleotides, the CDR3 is TGTGCCAGCAGCTTAGGGGACCCTCTGAATGAGCAGTTCTTC.

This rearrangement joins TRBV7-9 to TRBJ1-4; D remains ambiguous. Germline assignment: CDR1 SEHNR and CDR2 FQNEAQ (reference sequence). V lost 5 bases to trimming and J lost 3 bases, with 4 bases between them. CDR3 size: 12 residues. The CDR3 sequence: CASSGPNEKLFF. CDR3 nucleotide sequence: TGTGCCAGCAGCGGTCCTAATGAAAAACTGTTTTTT.

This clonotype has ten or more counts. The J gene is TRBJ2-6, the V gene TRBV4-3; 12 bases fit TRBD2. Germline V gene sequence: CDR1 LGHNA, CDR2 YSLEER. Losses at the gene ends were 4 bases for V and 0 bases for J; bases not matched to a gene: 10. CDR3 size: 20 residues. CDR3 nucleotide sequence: TGCGCCAGCAGCCCTTTTGTACCTAGCGGGGGGGCCTCTGGGGCCAACGTCCTGACTTTC. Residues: CASSPFVPSGGASGANVLTF.

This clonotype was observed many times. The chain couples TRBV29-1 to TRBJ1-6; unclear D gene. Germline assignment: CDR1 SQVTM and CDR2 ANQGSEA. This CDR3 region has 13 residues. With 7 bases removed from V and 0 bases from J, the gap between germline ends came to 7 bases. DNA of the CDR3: TGCAGCGCCCAGAGCTCCTATAATTCACCCCTCCACTTT. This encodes CSAQSSYNSPLHF.

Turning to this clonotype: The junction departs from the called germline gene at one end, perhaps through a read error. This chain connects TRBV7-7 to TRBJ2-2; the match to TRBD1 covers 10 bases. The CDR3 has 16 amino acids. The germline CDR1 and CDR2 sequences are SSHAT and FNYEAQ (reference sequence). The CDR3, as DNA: TGTGCTAGCAGCTCTCCGCCGGGACAGGGGACCGGGGAGCTGTTTTTT. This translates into CASSSPPGQGTGELFF.

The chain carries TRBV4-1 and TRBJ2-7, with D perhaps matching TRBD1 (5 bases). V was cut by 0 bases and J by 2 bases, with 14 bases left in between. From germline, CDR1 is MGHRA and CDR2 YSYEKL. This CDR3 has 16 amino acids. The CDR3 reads CASSQEGYRSTYEQYF. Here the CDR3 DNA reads TGCGCCAGCAGCCAAGAGGGTTACAGGTCTACCTACGAGCAGTACTTC.

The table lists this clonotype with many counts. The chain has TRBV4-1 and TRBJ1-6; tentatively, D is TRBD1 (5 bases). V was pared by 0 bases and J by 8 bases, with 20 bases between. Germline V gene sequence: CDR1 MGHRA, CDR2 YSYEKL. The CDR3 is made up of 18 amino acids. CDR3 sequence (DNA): TGCGCCAGCAGCCAAGATTCGGCGGGGCTCTTAAAGGATTCACCCCTCCACTTT. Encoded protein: CASSQDSAGLLKDSPLHF.

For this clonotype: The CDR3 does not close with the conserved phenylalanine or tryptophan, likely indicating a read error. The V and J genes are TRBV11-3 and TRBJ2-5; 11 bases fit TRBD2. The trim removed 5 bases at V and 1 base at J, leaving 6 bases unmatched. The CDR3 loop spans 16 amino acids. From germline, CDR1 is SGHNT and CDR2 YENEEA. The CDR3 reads CASSLTSGGFQETQYL. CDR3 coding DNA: TGTGCCAGCAGCCTTACTAGCGGGGGCTTCCAAGAGACCCAGTACCTC.

CDR3 region: CASSKSGTVNTEAFF. As DNA, the CDR3 is TGTGCCAGCAGTAAATCCGGGACAGTGAACACTGAAGCTTTCTTT. The rearrangement uses TRBV27 and TRBJ1-1; 7 bases fit TRBD1. V lost 5 bases to trimming and J lost 0 bases; unmatched junction nucleotides: 6. CDR3 length: 15 residues. Germline CDR1 MNHEY, CDR2 SMNVEV (reference sequence).

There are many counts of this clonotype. The CDR3 reads CSAGEFSGANVLTF. CDR3 DNA sequence: TGCAGTGCTGGGGAGTTCTCTGGGGCCAACGTCCTGACTTTC. The V and J genes are TRBV20-1 and TRBJ2-6; D perhaps matches TRBD2 (5 bases). Germline-derived CDR1 and CDR2 are DFQATT and SNEGSKA (reference sequence). V was clipped by 5 bases and J by 0 bases, with 8 bases between them. The CDR3 runs 14 residues.

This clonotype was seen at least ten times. CDR3 amino acids: CASSPGGSQHF. The CDR3 region has the DNA TGTGCCAGCAGTCCAGGGGGATCCCAGCATTTT. This chain links TRBV28 with TRBJ1-5; 7 positions match TRBD1. Looked up from germline, CDR1 is MDHEN and CDR2 is SYDVKM. Trimming removed 5 bases from V and 11 bases from J; junction bases left unmatched: 3. CDR3 length: 11 amino acids.

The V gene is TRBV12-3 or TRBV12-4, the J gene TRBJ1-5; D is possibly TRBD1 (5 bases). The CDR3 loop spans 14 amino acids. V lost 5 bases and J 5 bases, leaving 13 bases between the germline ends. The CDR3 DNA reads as TGTGCCAGCAGTAAAGGGGAAGACTATCAGCCCCAGCATTTT. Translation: CASSKGEDYQPQHF.

CDR3 region: CAISELTDEAFF. CDR3 coding DNA: TGTGCCATCAGTGAGTTGACAGACGAAGCTTTCTTT. The chain employs TRBV10-3 and TRBJ1-1; a possible D gene is TRBD1 (5 bases). The CDR3 is made up of 12 amino acids. CDR1 and CDR2 from the germline V gene are ENHRY and SYGVKD. V was pared by 1 base and J by 8 bases, with 8 bases between.

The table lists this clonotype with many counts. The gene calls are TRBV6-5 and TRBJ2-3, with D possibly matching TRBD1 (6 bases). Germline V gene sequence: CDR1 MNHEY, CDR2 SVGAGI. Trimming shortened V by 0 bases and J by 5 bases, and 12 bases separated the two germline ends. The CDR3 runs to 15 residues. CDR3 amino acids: CASSYSGQIGDTQYF. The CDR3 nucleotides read TGTGCCAGCAGTTACTCCGGACAGATTGGAGATACGCAGTATTTT.

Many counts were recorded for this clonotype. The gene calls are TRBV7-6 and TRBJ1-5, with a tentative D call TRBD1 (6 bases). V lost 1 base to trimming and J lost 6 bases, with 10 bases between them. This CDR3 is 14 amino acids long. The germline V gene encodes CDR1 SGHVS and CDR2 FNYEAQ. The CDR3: CASSLGTAGQPQHF. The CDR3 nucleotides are TGTGCCAGCAGCTTAGGGACAGCGGGTCAGCCCCAGCATTTT.

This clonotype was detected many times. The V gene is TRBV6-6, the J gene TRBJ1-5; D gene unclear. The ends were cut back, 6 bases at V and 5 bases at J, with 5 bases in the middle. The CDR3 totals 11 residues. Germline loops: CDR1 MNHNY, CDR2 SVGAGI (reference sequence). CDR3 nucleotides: TGTGCCAGCAGCTACGATCAGCCCCAGCATTTT. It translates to CASSYDQPQHF.

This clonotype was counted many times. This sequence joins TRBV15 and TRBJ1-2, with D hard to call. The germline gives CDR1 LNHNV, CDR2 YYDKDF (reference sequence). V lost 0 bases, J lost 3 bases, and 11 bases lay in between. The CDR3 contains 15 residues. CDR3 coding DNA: TGTGCCACCAGCAGAGATATGCTTGGGGACTATGGCTACACCTTC. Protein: CATSRDMLGDYGYTF.

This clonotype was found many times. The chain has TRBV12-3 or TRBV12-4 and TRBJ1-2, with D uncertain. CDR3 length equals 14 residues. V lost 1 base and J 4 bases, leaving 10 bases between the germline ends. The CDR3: CASSLVGGGYGYTF. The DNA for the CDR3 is TGTGCCAGCAGTTTAGTGGGCGGCGGCTATGGCTACACCTTC.

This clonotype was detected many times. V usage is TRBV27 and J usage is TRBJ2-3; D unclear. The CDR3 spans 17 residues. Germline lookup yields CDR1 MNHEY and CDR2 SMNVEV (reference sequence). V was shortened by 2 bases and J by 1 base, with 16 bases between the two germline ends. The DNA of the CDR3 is TGTGCCAGCAGTTTAGTCCCTGGCCAGTTCGGCACAGATACGCAGTATTTT. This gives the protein CASSLVPGQFGTDTQYF.

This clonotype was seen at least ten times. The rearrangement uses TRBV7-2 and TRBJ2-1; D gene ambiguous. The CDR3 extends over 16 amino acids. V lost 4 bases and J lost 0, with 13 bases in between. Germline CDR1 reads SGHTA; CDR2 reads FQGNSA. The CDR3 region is CASSSIPLSSYNEQFF. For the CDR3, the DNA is TGTGCCAGCAGCTCGATCCCCCTGAGCTCCTACAATGAGCAGTTCTTC. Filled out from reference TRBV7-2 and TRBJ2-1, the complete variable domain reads GAGVSQSPSNKVTEKGKDVELRCDPISGHTALYWYRQSLGQGLEFLIYFQGNSAPDKSGLPSDRFSAERTGGSVSTLTIQRTQQEDSAVYLCASSSIPLSSYNEQFFGPGTRLTVL.

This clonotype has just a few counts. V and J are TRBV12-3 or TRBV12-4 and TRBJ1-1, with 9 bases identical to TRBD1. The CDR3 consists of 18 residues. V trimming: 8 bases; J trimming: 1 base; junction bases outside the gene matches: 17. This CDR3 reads CASWRIPGQDRGNTEAFF. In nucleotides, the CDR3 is TGTGCCAGCTGGAGGATTCCGGGGCAGGACAGGGGGAACACTGAAGCTTTCTTT.

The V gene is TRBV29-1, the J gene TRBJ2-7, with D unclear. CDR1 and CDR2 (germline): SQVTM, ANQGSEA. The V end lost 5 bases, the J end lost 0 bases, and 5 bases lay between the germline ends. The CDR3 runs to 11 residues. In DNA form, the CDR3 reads TGCAGCGTTCGTGTCTCCTACGAGCAGTACTTC. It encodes CSVRVSYEQYF.